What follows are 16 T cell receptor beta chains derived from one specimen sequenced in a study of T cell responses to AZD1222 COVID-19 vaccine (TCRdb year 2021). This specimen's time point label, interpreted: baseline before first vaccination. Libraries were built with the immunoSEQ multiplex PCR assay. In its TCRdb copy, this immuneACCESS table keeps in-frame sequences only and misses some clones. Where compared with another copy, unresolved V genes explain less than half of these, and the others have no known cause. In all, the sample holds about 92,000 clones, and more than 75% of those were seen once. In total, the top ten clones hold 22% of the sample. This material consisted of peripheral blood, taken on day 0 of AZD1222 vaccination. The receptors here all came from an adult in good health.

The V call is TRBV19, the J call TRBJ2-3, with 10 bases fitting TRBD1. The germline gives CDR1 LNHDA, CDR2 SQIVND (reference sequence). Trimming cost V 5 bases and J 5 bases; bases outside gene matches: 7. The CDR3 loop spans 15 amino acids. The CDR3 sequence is CASSSSGQGEDTQYF. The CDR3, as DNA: TGTGCCAGTAGTTCCTCTGGACAGGGGGAAGATACGCAGTATTTT.

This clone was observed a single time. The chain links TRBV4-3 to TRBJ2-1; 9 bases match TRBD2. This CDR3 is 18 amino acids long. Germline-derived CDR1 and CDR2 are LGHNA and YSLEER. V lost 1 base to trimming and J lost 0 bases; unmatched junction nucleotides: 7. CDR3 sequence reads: CASSQAPSGKSSYNEQFF. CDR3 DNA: TGCGCCAGCAGCCAAGCTCCTAGCGGGAAGAGCTCCTACAATGAGCAGTTCTTC.

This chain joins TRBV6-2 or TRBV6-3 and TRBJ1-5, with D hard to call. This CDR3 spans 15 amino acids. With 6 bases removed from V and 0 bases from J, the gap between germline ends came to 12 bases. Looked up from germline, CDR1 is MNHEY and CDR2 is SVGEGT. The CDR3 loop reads CASSRADYSNQPQHF. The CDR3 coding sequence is TGTGCCAGCAGCCGGGCCGATTATAGCAATCAGCCCCAGCATTTT.

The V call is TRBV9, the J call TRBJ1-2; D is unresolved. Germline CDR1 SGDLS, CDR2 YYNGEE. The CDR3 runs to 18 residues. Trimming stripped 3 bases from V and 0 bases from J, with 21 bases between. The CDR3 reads CASSASWTEHIPNYGYTF. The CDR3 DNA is TGTGCCAGCAGCGCGAGCTGGACGGAACACATACCTAACTATGGCTACACCTTC.

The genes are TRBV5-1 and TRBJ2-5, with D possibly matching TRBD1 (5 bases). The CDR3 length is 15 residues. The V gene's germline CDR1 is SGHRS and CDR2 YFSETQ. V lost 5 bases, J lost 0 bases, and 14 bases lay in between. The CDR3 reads CASRVQDTNQETQYF. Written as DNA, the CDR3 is TGCGCCAGCAGAGTCCAGGACACGAACCAAGAGACCCAGTACTTC. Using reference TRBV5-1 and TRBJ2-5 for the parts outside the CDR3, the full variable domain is KAGVTQTPRYLIKTRGQQVTLSCSPISGHRSVSWYQQTPGQGLQFLFEYFSETQRNKGNFPGRFSGRQFSNSRSEMNVSTLELGDSALYLCASRVQDTNQETQYFGPGTRLLVL.

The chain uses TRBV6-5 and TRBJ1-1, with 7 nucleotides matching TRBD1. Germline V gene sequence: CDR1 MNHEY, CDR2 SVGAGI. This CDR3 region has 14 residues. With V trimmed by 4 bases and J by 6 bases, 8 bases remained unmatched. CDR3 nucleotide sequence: TGTGCCAGCAGTTTTCACAACAGGGGTCCTGAAGCTTTCTTT. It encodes CASSFHNRGPEAFF.

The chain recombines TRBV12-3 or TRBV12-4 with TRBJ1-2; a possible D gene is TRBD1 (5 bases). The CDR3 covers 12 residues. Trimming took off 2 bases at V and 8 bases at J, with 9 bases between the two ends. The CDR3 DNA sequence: TGTGCCAGCAGTTTACAGGGAGGCGGCTACACCTTC. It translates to CASSLQGGGYTF.

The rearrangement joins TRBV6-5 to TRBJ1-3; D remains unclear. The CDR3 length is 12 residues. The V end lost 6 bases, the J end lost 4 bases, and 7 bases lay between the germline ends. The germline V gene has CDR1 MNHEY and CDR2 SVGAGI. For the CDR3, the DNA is TGTGCCAGCAGGACTCCAGGAAACACCATATATTTT. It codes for CASRTPGNTIYF.

CDR3: CASSQRSDRGAEAFF. In DNA form, the CDR3 reads TGCGCCAGCAGCCAGAGGAGCGACAGGGGCGCTGAAGCTTTCTTT. V and J are TRBV4-3 and TRBJ1-1, with 8 bases lining up with TRBD1. V lost 3 bases to trimming and J lost 6 bases; unmatched junction nucleotides: 9. From germline, CDR1 is LGHNA and CDR2 YSLEER. The CDR3 covers 15 residues.

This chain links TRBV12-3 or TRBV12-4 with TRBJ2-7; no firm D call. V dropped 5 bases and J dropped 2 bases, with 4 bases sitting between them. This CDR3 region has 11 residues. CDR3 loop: CASSAAYEQYF. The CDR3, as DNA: TGTGCCAGCAGTGCCGCCTACGAGCAGTACTTC.

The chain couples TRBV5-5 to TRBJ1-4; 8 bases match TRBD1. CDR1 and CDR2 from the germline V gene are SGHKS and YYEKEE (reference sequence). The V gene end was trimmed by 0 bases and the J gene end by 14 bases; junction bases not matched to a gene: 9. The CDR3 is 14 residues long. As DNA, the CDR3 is TGTGCCAGCAGCTTGGAACAGGGGGTGGATCGGCTGTTTTTT. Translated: CASSLEQGVDRLFF. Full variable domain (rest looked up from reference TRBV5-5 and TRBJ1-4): DAGVTQSPTHLIKTRGQQVTLRCSPISGHKSVSWYQQVLGQGPQFIFQYYEKEERGRGNFPDRFSARQFPNYSSELNVNALLLGDSALYLCASSLEQGVDRLFFGSGTQLSVL.

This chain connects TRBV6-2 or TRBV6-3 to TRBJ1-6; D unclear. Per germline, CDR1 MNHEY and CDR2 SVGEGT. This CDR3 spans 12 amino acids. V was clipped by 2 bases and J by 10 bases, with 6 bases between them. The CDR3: CASSYLRSPLHF. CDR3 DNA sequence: TGTGCCAGCAGTTACCTTAGATCACCCCTCCACTTT.

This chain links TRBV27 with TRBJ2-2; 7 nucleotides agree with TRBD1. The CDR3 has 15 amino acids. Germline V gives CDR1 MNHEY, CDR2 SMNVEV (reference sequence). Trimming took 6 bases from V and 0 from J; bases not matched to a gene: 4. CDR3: CASRRTGPNTGELFF. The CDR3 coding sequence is TGTGCCAGCAGAAGGACAGGTCCGAACACCGGGGAGCTGTTTTTT.

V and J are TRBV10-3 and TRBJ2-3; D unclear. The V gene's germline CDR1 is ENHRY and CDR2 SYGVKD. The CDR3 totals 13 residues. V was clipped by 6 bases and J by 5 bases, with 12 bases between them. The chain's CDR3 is CAISDQLGDTQYF. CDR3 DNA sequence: TGTGCCATCAGCGACCAGCTGGGAGATACGCAGTATTTT.

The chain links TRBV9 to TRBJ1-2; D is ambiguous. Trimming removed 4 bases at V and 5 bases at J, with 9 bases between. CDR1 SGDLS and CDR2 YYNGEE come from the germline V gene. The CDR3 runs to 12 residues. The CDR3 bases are TGTGCCAGCAGCAACGCTACGTATGGCTACACCTTC. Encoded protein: CASSNATYGYTF.

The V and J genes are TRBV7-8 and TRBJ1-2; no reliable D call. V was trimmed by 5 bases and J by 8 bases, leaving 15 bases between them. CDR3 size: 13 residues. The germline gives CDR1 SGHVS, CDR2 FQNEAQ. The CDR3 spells CASSAQVNWGYTF. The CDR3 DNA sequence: TGTGCCAGCAGCGCGCAGGTTAATTGGGGCTACACCTTC.